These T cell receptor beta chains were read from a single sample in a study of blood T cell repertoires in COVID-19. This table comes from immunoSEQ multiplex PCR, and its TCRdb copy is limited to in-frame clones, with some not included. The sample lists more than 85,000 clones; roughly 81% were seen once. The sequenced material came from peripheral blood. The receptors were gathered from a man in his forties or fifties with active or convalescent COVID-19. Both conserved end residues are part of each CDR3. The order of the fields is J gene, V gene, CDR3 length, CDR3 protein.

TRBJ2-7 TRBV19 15 CASNVGGTGHYEQYF
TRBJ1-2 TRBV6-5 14 CASSYGRQSYGYTF
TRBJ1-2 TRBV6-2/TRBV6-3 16 CASSSPGVNGGYGYTF
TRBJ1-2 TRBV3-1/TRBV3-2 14 CASSQAGQPHGYTF
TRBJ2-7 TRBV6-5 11 CASRTRNEQYF
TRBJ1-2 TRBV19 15 CASSGDSTYNYGYTF
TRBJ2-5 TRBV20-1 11 CSARDRETQYF
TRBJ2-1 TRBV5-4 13 CASSRTELNEQFF
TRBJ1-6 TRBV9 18 CASSVGPDRSNTNSPLHF
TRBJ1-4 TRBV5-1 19 CASSYGTGGHTATNEKLFF
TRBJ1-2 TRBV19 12 CASGLIGYGYTF
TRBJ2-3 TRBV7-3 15 CASSYNGVSGDTQYF
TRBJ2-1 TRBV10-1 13 CASSRENNNEQFF
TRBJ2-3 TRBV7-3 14 CASSLKSPEDTQYF
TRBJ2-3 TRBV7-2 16 CASSLTSGGSRDTQYF
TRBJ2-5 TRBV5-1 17 CASSLGLGEGREETQYF
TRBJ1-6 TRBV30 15 CAWVPGTGLNSPLHF
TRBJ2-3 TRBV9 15 CASSVRRGQGDTQYF